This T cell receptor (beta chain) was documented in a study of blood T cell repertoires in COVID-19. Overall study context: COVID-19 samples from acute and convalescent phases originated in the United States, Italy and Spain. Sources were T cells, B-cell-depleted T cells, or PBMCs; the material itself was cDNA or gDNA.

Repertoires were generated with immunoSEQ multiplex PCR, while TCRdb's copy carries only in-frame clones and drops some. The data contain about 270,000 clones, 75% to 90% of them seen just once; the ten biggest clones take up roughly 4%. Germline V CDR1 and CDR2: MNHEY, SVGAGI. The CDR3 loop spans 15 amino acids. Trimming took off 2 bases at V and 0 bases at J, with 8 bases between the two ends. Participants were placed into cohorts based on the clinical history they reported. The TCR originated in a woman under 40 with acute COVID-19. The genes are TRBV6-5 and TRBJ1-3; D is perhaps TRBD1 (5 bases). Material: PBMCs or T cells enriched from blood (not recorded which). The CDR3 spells CASSYDSFSGNTIYF. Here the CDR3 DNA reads TGTGCCAGCAGTTACGACAGTTTCTCTGGAAACACCATATATTTT.